This T cell receptor beta chain was observed in a study of CD8+ T cells in alopecia areata (dated by TCRdb to 2016 to 2019). Broadly, across the study: The treated patients took part in an open-label pilot trial in which moderate-to-severe alopecia areata was treated with oral tofacitinib at 5 to 10 mg twice daily. Scalp clonality was compared across normal scalp (n=4), patchy alopecia areata scalp (n=8), and alopecia totalis/universalis scalp (n=8). The RNA source kit depended on sample type: the PAXgene miRNA kit for fixed scalp, the miRNeasy kit for PBMCs, and the RNeasy kit for mouse skin. Tofacitinib-treated patients had biopsies at baseline and at 4 and 24 weeks of treatment, with a later scalp biopsy in several patients. Amplification of TCRbeta CDR3 regions was done by immunoSEQ multiplex PCR using 35 Vbeta forward primers and 13 Jbeta reverse primers. To study T cell clonal expansion in alopecia areata, the researchers applied high-throughput TCRbeta sequencing to both the C3H/HeJ mouse model and human patients. Scalp tissue and sorted CD4+ and CD8+ peripheral blood T cells from patchy and totalis/universalis alopecia areata patients and from healthy controls were covered by human TCRbeta sequencing. Tofacitinib was administered for 6 to 18 months, and 6 months of follow-up off drug were then conducted to assess delayed response and recurrence.

The CDR3 starts with the cysteine, ends with the phenylalanine, and has 15 residues. The retained sequence is limited to the CDR3, 45 bases, with the frame set at the first base. V drops 0 bases and J drops 4 bases, leaving 10 bases in between. The germline V gene (reference sequence) specifies LNHNV as CDR1 and YYDKDF as CDR2. With respect to this clone: It has no known antigen specificity. No quality values exist for individual bases; no much larger clone is one base distant.

General conclusions and limits of the study: Compared with mice, TCR sequences shared between patients were less clear, possibly partly because of HLA diversity across the patient population. Compared with normal scalp, lesional scalp had higher clonality and more expanded CD8+ clones, particularly in alopecia totalis/universalis, a pattern that suggests antigenic drive. Unlike mouse skin, where gammadelta T cells dominate, normal human skin contains resident alphabeta T cells that get sequenced too, which complicates analysis of the scalp TCR repertoire.

The library relied on the immunoSEQ multiplex PCR assay. For TCR sequencing, RNA was extracted from every sample and reverse transcribed into cDNA to serve as template. First-strand cDNA was synthesized with SuperScript III using a 2:1 mix of oligo-dT and random hexamers. A synthetic immune receptor repertoire was used to gauge amplification bias, and whatever bias remained was removed computationally. From the authors' description of their analysis: Raw reads were preprocessed to remove errors, and CDR3 was defined by IMGT conventions from the conserved cysteine to phenylalanine. Clonality was computed by normalizing Shannon entropy by log2 of the number of productive unique TCRs and subtracting the result from 1. Scalp TCRbeta sequences were cross-referenced with sorted blood CD4 and CD8 repertoires so that the CD4 or CD8 identity of scalp clones could be inferred. The clones in this table, taken by TCRdb from immuneACCESS, are in-frame only. Not every clone is retained; where verified, under half of the shortfall comes from an unresolved V gene, and the cause of the rest is unknown. The V and J calls and the clone size are those of that table, but D and trimming were determined from the DNA. For this sample the table gives under 250,000 clones, of which approximately 61% were detected only once. 0.45% of the sample goes to the ten largest clones.

The sample's time point label, in plain terms: baseline before oral tofacitinib. Peripheral blood and lesional scalp punch biopsies were obtained from patients with alopecia areata. After PBMCs were isolated by density centrifugation and stained for CD3, CD4 and CD8, a FACSAria was used to sort CD4+ and CD8+ T cells. The chain is assembled from TRBV15 and TRBJ2-1; TRBD2 is possibly the D segment (6 matching bases). This specimen consisted of CD4+ T cells sorted from blood, obtained at week 0. The clonotype comes from a human donor with alopecia areata. The sequenced DNA is TGTGCCACCAGCAGAGACGGACTACTGTACAATGAGCAGTTCTTC. It translates as CATSRDGLLYNEQFF.